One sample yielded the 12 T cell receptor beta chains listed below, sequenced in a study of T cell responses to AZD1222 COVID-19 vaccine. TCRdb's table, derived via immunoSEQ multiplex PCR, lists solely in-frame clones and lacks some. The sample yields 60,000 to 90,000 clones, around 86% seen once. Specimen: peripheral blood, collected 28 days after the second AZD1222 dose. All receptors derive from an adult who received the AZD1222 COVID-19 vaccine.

The chain's CDR3 is CASSFTVAYEQYF. The CDR3 nucleotides read TGTGCCAGCAGCTTTACAGTTGCTTACGAGCAGTACTTC. J is TRBJ2-7 and V is TRBV7-8, with D hard to call. The CDR3 consists of 13 residues. CDR1 SGHVS and CDR2 FQNEAQ come from the germline V gene. Trimming pared 3 bases from V and 4 bases from J, leaving 10 bases between.

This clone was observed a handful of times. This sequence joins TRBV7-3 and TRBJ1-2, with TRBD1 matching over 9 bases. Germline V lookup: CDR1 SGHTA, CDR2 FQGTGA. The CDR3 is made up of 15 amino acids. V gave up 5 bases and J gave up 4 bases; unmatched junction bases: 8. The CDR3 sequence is CASSQQQGAVYGYTF. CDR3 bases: TGTGCCAGCAGCCAACAACAGGGGGCGGTCTATGGCTACACCTTC.

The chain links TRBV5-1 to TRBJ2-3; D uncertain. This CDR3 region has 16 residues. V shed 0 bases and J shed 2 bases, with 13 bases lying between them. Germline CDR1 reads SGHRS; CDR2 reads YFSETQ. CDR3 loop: CASSLAPLGSTDTQYF. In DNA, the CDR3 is TGCGCCAGCAGCTTGGCTCCGTTGGGCTCCACAGATACGCAGTATTTT.

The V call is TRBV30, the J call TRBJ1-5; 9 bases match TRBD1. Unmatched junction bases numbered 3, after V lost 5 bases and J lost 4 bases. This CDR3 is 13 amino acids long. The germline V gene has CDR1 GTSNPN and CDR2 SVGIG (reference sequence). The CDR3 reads CAWAGQGNQPQHF. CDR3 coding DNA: TGTGCCTGGGCGGGACAGGGTAATCAGCCCCAGCATTTT.

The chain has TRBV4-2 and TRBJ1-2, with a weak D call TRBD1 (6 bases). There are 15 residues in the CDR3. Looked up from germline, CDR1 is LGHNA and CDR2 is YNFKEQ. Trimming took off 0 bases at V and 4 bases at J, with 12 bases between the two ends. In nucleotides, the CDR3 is TGTGCCAGCAGCCAAGATCGACAGGACCTCTATGGCTACACCTTC. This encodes CASSQDRQDLYGYTF.

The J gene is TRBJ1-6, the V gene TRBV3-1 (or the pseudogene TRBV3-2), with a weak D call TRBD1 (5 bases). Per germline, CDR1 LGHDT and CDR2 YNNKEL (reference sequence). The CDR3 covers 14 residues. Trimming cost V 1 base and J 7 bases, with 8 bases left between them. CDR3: CASSQVGENSPLHF. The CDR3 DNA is TGTGCCAGCAGCCAAGTAGGGGAGAATTCACCCCTCCACTTT.

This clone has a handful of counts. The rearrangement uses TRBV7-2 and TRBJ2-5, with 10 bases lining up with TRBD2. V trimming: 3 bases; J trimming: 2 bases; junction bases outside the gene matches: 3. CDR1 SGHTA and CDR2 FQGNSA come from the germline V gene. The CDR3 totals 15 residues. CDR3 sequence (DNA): TGTGCCAGCAGCTTCCTAGCGGGGGAACAAGAGACCCAGTACTTC. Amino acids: CASSFLAGEQETQYF.

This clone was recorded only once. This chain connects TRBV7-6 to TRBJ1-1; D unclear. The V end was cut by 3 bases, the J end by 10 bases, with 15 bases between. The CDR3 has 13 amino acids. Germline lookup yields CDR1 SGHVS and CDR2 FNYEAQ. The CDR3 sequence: CASSFDKAAGAFF. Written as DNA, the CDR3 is TGTGCCAGCAGCTTTGATAAAGCGGCGGGAGCTTTCTTT.

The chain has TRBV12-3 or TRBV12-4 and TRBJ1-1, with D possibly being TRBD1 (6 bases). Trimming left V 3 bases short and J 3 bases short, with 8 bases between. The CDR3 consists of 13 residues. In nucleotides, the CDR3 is TGTGCCAGCAGTTTGTGGACAGACACTGAAGCTTTCTTT. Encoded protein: CASSLWTDTEAFF.

DNA of the CDR3: TGTGCCAGCAGGTCCGGGACAGGGGGCTACGAGCAGTACTTC. Amino acid sequence: CASRSGTGGYEQYF. This chain uses TRBV6-5 with TRBJ2-7, with 11 bases fitting TRBD1. This CDR3 has 14 amino acids. With 6 bases clipped from V and 3 bases from J, the junction kept 4 bases outside the gene matches. Germline CDR1 is MNHEY and CDR2 is SVGAGI.

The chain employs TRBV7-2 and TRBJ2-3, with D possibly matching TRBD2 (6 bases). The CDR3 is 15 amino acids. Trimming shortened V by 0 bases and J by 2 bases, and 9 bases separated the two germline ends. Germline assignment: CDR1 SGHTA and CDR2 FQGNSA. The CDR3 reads CASSLAGGITDTQYF. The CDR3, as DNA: TGTGCCAGCAGCTTAGCGGGGGGAATCACAGATACGCAGTATTTT.

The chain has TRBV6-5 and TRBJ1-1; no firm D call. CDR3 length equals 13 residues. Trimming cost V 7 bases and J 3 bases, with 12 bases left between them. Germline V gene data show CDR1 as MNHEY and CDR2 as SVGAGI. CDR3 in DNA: TGTGCCAGCACACCGGACCGCGACACTGAAGCTTTCTTT. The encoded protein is CASTPDRDTEAFF.